A selection of T cell receptor beta chains follows, all from one sample in a study of early T cells in non-severe SARS-CoV-2 infection. Each CDR3 protein is one row after TCRdb ran MiXCR on the 5' RACE reads. Counted here are some 38,000 distinct CDR3 sequences, 3.5% to 5% occurring once; the ten biggest clones make up about a sixth. Input material: whole blood. These receptors were taken from an adult who was a healthcare worker with PCR-confirmed SARS-CoV-2 infection or an uninfected control (not recorded which). The CDR3 runs from the conserved cysteine through the conserved F or W. A D gene is named only where the DNA matches it firmly. Clone size is stated in some rows and not others, as once, few, many or a class when expanded.

D	V	J	length	size	DNA	CDR3
TRBD1	TRBV20-1	TRBJ1-1	13	many	TGCAGTGTCCGACAGGGGACAAGGACTGAAGCTTTCTTT	CSVRQGTRTEAFF
NA	TRBV13	TRBJ2-1	13	many	TGTGCCAGCAGCTTTTCTGACGGCGATGAGCAGTTCTTC	CASSFSDGDEQFF
NA	TRBV2	TRBJ2-7	14	many	TGTGCCAGCGGGTCTCGGCGGGGTATGGAAGAGCAGTACTTC	CASGSRRGMEEQYF
TRBD1	TRBV5-1	TRBJ2-2	15	few	TGCGCCAGCAGTTCCGGGACAGGAAACACCGGGGAGCTGTTTTTT	CASSSGTGNTGELFF
NA	TRBV21-1	TRBJ2-5	18	many	TGTGCCAGCACCCTAATAGGGACAGGTCGTAGGTTTAAAGAGACCCAGTACTTC	CASTLIGTGRRFKETQYF
NA	TRBV19	TRBJ2-2	14	many	TGTGCCAGTACTATCACCTTCGACACCGGGGAGCTGTTTTTT	CASTITFDTGELFF
TRBD2	TRBV10-1	TRBJ2-1	14	many	TGCGCCAGCAGTGAGATAAGCGGGGGGGCAGGACAGTTCTTC	CASSEISGGAGQFF
TRBD1	TRBV6-6	TRBJ1-2	13	many	TGTGCCAGCAGTTTAAGCAGGGGGTATGGCTACACCTTC	CASSLSRGYGYTF
NA	TRBV5-1	TRBJ2-1	15	many	TGCGCCAGCAGCTTGGGACCGGACCAGGTCAATGAGCAGTTCTTC	CASSLGPDQVNEQFF
TRBD1	TRBV13	TRBJ1-2	13	medium-sized	TGTGCCAGCAGCCTGACAGGGGACTATGGCTACACCTTC	CASSLTGDYGYTF
NA	TRBV12-3/TRBV12-4	TRBJ1-2	11	many	TGTGCCAGCAGTCGGTTCTATGGCTACACCTTC	CASSRFYGYTF
NA	TRBV13	TRBJ2-3	13	many	TGTGCCAGCAGCAAAACTAGCACAGATACGCAGTATTTT	CASSKTSTDTQYF
NA	TRBV7-9	TRBJ1-2	13	few	TGTGCCAGCAGTCCGGGGGAGCCCTATGGCTACACCTTC	CASSPGEPYGYTF
NA	TRBV5-1	TRBJ1-1	13	NA	TGCGCCAGCAGCCCCAGCGGACTAGGAGATGCTTTCTTT	CASSPSGLGDAFF
NA	TRBV11-3	TRBJ2-3	13	NA	TGTGCCAGCACGAGGGCCCCCTCAGATACGCAGTATTTT	CASTRAPSDTQYF
NA	TRBV11-2	TRBJ1-1	12	NA	TGTGCCAGCAGCAAAGATGGGACCGAAGCTTTCTTT	CASSKDGTEAFF
TRBD1	TRBV7-2	TRBJ1-4	13	few	TGTGCCAGCGGGGGGACAGTTAATGAAAAACTGTTTTTT	CASGGTVNEKLFF
TRBD1	TRBV29-1	TRBJ2-1	12	many	TGCAGCGCTGACAGGGGTCTCTCTGAGCAGTTCTTC	CSADRGLSEQFF
TRBD1	TRBV11-2	TRBJ2-3	15	few	TGTGCCAGCAGCTTACTGACAGGGGGGACAGATACGCAGTATTTT	CASSLLTGGTDTQYF
NA	TRBV12-5	TRBJ2-1	13	many	TGTGCTACCCTTTCGGGGGAGTACAATGAGCAGTTCTTC	CATLSGEYNEQFF
NA	TRBV28	TRBJ2-1	16	many	TGTGCCAGCATAGGCAGCGGGTCGAGCTCCTACAATGAGCAGTTCTTC	CASIGSGSSSYNEQFF
TRBD2	TRBV2	TRBJ2-5	14	many	TGTGCCAGCAGTGAGCTAGCGGGGGCCGAGACCCAGTACTTC	CASSELAGAETQYF
TRBD1	TRBV12-3/TRBV12-4	TRBJ1-1	15	few	TGTGCCAGCAGTTCCACAGGGGGAAGGAACACTGAAGCTTTCTTT	CASSSTGGRNTEAFF
TRBD1	TRBV2	TRBJ1-2	14	many	TGTGCCAGCATTCTCCAGGGGGTAGGAGATGGCTACACCTTC	CASILQGVGDGYTF
NA	TRBV7-9	TRBJ2-7	12	NA	TGTGCCAGCAGCTTAGGTTCCGGCGGGCAGTACTTC	CASSLGSGGQYF
NA	TRBV12-3/TRBV12-4	TRBJ2-7	14	many	TGTGCCAGCAGTTCAAACAGGGACCCCTACGAGCAGTACTTC	CASSSNRDPYEQYF
TRBD1	TRBV3-1	TRBJ2-7	13	NA	TGTGCCAGCAGCGGGGACAGGACCTACGAGCAGTACTTC	CASSGDRTYEQYF
NA	TRBV20-1	TRBJ1-2	14	many	TGCAGTGCAGGCCACGAGGGGGGGAATTATGGCTACACCTTC	CSAGHEGGNYGYTF
TRBD2	TRBV7-6	TRBJ2-5	19	many	TGTGCCAGCAGCTTCAGGCTAGCGGGGGGCCGAAGCTACCAAGAGACCCAGTACTTC	CASSFRLAGGRSYQETQYF
NA	TRBV7-9	TRBJ1-2	12	NA	TGTGCCAGCAGCTTCTCTCCCGAGGGCTACACCTTC	CASSFSPEGYTF
TRBD1	TRBV19	TRBJ1-4	16	many	TGTGCCAGTACCGGTGGACAGGCCCTCCCTAATGAAAAACTGTTTTTT	CASTGGQALPNEKLFF
NA	TRBV20-1	TRBJ2-2	12	many	TGCACATCACAAGCTACCACCGGGGAGCTGTTTTTT	CTSQATTGELFF
NA	TRBV20-1	TRBJ2-3	12	many	TGCAGTGCTAGGGAATATAAGGATACGCAGTATTTT	CSAREYKDTQYF
NA	TRBV5-6	TRBJ2-5	14	many	TGTGCCAGCAGCTTGTTCCCGAACAGTGAGACCCAGTACTTC	CASSLFPNSETQYF
NA	TRBV6-4	TRBJ1-1	13	NA	TGTGCCAGCAGTTCGGAGTTAAACACTGAAGCTTTCTTT	CASSSELNTEAFF
NA	TRBV4-1	TRBJ2-2	14	medium-sized	TGCGCCAGCAGCCCAGAGGAAAGGACCGGGGAGCTGTTTTTT	CASSPEERTGELFF
NA	TRBV11-1	TRBJ1-1	13	many	TGTGCCAGCAGCTTAGGACCAAACACTGAAGCTTTCTTT	CASSLGPNTEAFF
NA	TRBV2	TRBJ1-6	15	NA	TGTGCCAGCACCCCGGCGCAGTACTCTAATTCACCCCTCCACTTT	CASTPAQYSNSPLHF
NA	TRBV6-1	TRBJ2-1	15	many	TGTGCCAGCAGCCTACAGGGGAGGAATGGGGATGAGCAGTTCTTC	CASSLQGRNGDEQFF
NA	TRBV2	TRBJ2-7	14	NA	TGTGCCAGCAGGGACGGACAGTTGTCCTACGAGCAGTACTTC	CASRDGQLSYEQYF
NA	TRBV5-1	TRBJ2-3	13	NA	TGCGCCAGCAGTCCCCCAGCATCAGATACGCAGTATTTT	CASSPPASDTQYF
NA	TRBV20-1	TRBJ1-1	12	many	TGCAGTGCTAGTTTGGAGACTACTGAAGCTTTCTTT	CSASLETTEAFF
NA	TRBV7-9	TRBJ1-2	14	few	TGTGCCAGCAGCCGGGACACTTCCATCTATGGCTACACCTTC	CASSRDTSIYGYTF
TRBD2	TRBV6-1	TRBJ2-3	17	many	TGTGCCAGCAGTGAAGGGGCAAGCGGGGGGATCACAGATACGCAGTATTTT	CASSEGASGGITDTQYF
NA	TRBV18	TRBJ2-5	14	NA	TGTGCCAGCTCACCACCGGGGAGACAAGAGACCCAGTACTTC	CASSPPGRQETQYF
NA	TRBV20-1	TRBJ1-5	14	many	TGCAGTGCTAGAGATCCGGGGACGCGCCAGCCCCAGCATTTT	CSARDPGTRQPQHF
NA	TRBV25-1	TRBJ2-3	16	many	TGTGCCAGCAGTAAACACAGGGGAGGGAGCACAGATACGCAGTATTTT	CASSKHRGGSTDTQYF